Below, 21 T cell receptor beta chains from the same sample are listed, as sequenced in a study of blood T cell repertoires in COVID-19. TCRdb's copy holds only in-frame clones and misses some; the assay was immunoSEQ multiplex PCR. Among 300,000 to 400,000 clones listed, approximately 88% were seen once. Input material: PBMCs or T cells enriched from blood (not recorded which). The receptor set was obtained from a woman aged 30 to 39 with acute COVID-19.

The chain has TRBV18 and TRBJ1-2, with 7 bases that match TRBD1. CDR1 is KGHSH and CDR2 is LQKENI in the germline V gene. The CDR3 is 17 amino acids. V dropped 6 bases and J dropped 1; count of bases not matched to a gene: 14. The CDR3, as DNA: TGTGCCAGCTCCACCTATCAGGGGACAGCGCTTAACTATGGCTACACCTTC. Residues: CASSTYQGTALNYGYTF.

The chain is built from TRBV5-6 and TRBJ2-7, with 9 bases that match TRBD1. The germline gives CDR1 SGHDT, CDR2 YYEEEE. There are 16 residues in the CDR3. The V and J ends lost 1 base and 3 bases, in that order; junction bases with no gene match: 8. Written as DNA, the CDR3 is TGTGCCAGCAGCTTGTTCGGGACAGGGAGGAACTACGAGCAGTACTTC. This translates into CASSLFGTGRNYEQYF.

In its sample, this clone was seen once. The CDR3 loop is CASSQGTGRAGELFF. CDR3 in DNA: TGTGCCAGCAGCCAAGGGACAGGGAGGGCCGGGGAGCTGTTTTTT. The chain joins TRBV3-1 (or the pseudogene TRBV3-2) to TRBJ2-2; tentatively, D is TRBD1 (8 bases). The V end was cut by 1 base, the J end by 6 bases, with 12 bases between. Germline-derived CDR1 and CDR2 are LGHDT and YNNKEL (reference sequence). CDR3 length equals 15 residues.

CDR3 in DNA: TGTGCCACCAGTTCGGACAGGGGACATAGAGGCTACACCTTC. Translation gives CATSSDRGHRGYTF. J is TRBJ1-2 and V is TRBV24-1; 9 nucleotides match TRBD1. Germline V CDR1 and CDR2: KGHDR, SFDVKD. The CDR3 is 14 residues long. V dropped 6 bases and J dropped 8; count of bases not matched to a gene: 9.

This clone appeared a single time. The rearrangement links TRBV5-1 to TRBJ2-1, with 12 bases fitting TRBD2. Germline V lookup: CDR1 SGHRS, CDR2 YFSETQ. This CDR3 is built from 17 residues. V dropped 1 base and J dropped 3; count of bases not matched to a gene: 5. CDR3 sequence: CASSLFSSGGVYNEQFF. Here the CDR3 DNA reads TGCGCCAGCAGCTTGTTCTCTAGCGGGGGGGTCTACAATGAGCAGTTCTTC.

This chain uses TRBV10-1 with TRBJ2-2; D gene uncertain. The V gene lost 3 bases and the J gene lost 2 bases, with 10 bases spanning the gap. Germline V gene lookup returns CDR1 WNHNN and CDR2 SYGVQD (reference sequence). The CDR3 has 15 amino acids. The CDR3 spells CASSETAANTGELFF. Here the CDR3 DNA reads TGCGCCAGCAGTGAAACGGCGGCTAACACCGGGGAGCTGTTTTTT.

The chain uses TRBV25-1 and TRBJ2-7, with D uncertain. From germline, CDR1 is MGHDK and CDR2 SYGVNS. V was cut by 8 bases and J by 6 bases, with 11 bases left in between. The CDR3 length is 11 residues. The CDR3: CASQEALEQYF. In nucleotides, the CDR3 is TGTGCCAGCCAAGAGGCGCTCGAGCAGTACTTC.

The chain is built from TRBV10-3 and TRBJ1-3, with TRBD1 matching 8 bases. CDR3 length equals 15 residues. The germline V gene encodes CDR1 ENHRY and CDR2 SYGVKD. V was pared by 3 bases and J by 4 bases, with 5 bases of the junction left unmatched. The CDR3 is CAISDPGQGGNTIYF. The CDR3 region has the DNA TGTGCCATCAGTGACCCAGGACAGGGCGGAAACACCATATATTTT.

The chain has TRBV12-3 or TRBV12-4 and TRBJ2-7; TRBD1 matches at 7 bases. J gave up 3 bases and V 6 bases, and 5 bases lay outside the gene matches. CDR3 size: 13 residues. CDR3 DNA: TGTGCCAGCAGAAGGGGACAGAGCTACGAGCAGTACTTC. Protein: CASRRGQSYEQYF.

The chain uses TRBV2 and TRBJ2-7, with 7 bases lining up with TRBD1. V was clipped by 6 bases and J by 2 bases; unmatched bases: 13. This CDR3 region has 16 residues. CDR1 SNHLY and CDR2 FYNNEI come from the germline V gene. CDR3 DNA sequence: TGTGCCAGCAGCCAAAACCGGGACAGATTTACCTACGAGCAGTACTTC. Its translation is CASSQNRDRFTYEQYF.

The rearrangement joins TRBV13 to TRBJ2-7; 10 positions match TRBD1. The CDR3 loop spans 14 amino acids. Germline trimming cut 3 bases from V and 5 bases from J; bases unmatched to any gene: 4. CDR1 PRHDT and CDR2 FYEKMQ come from the germline V gene (reference sequence). The CDR3 is CASSFRDRGNEQYF. The CDR3 DNA is TGTGCCAGCAGCTTTCGGGACAGGGGCAACGAGCAGTACTTC.

The chain is built from TRBV7-9 and TRBJ1-2; maybe TRBD1 (6 bases). Germline CDR1 is SEHNR and CDR2 is FQNEAQ (reference sequence). V lost 4 bases to trimming and J lost 4 bases, with 10 bases between them. This CDR3 is built from 13 residues. The CDR3 DNA reads TGTGCCAGCAGCTCGGACAGCTTCTATGGCTACACCTTC. Amino acid sequence: CASSSDSFYGYTF.

This clone came up once. The chain combines TRBV18 with TRBJ2-7; 8 bases are shared with TRBD1. Per germline, CDR1 KGHSH and CDR2 LQKENI. The CDR3 runs to 13 residues. Trimming cost V 6 bases and J 5 bases; bases outside gene matches: 6. CDR3 in amino acids: CASSPDRAHEQYF. The CDR3 DNA is TGTGCCAGCTCGCCGGACAGGGCCCACGAGCAGTACTTC.

The chain recombines TRBV30 with TRBJ1-5; D possibly corresponds to TRBD1 (5 bases). Trimming took off 2 bases at V and 2 bases at J, with 7 bases between the two ends. Germline V gene data show CDR1 as GTSNPN and CDR2 as SVGIG (reference sequence). The CDR3 runs to 13 residues. As DNA, the CDR3 is TGTGCCTGGAGTCCGGGGGGCAATCAGCCCCAGCATTTT. Residues: CAWSPGGNQPQHF.

This clone was observed a few times. The chain has TRBV19 and TRBJ1-2, with 7 positions matching TRBD1. The CDR3 has 14 amino acids. V was clipped by 5 bases and J by 5 bases; unmatched bases: 8. From germline, CDR1 is LNHDA and CDR2 SQIVND (reference sequence). The CDR3 reads CASSRIDRAYGYTF. The CDR3 bases are TGTGCCAGTAGTCGAATAGACAGGGCTTATGGCTACACCTTC.

This clone showed up just a few times. The chain joins TRBV2 to TRBJ2-6; weak D call: TRBD1 (6 bases). The germline gives CDR1 SNHLY, CDR2 FYNNEI. The CDR3 is 14 amino acids. V lost 5 bases to trimming and J lost 2 bases, with 7 bases between them. The CDR3 sequence is CASSNRAGANVLTF. For the CDR3, the DNA is TGTGCCAGCAGTAACAGGGCTGGGGCCAACGTCCTGACTTTC.

The chain couples TRBV14 to TRBJ2-7, with a weak D call TRBD2 (5 bases). This CDR3 spans 15 amino acids. V lost 2 bases, J lost 3 bases, and 14 bases lay in between. Germline CDR1 is SGHDN and CDR2 is FVKESK. The chain's CDR3 is CASSQSFAGFYEQYF. The DNA of the CDR3 is TGTGCCAGCAGCCAATCATTTGCGGGTTTCTACGAGCAGTACTTC.

This clone was counted a single time. The genes are TRBV5-6 and TRBJ1-1; possible D gene TRBD1, 6 bases. Germline V lookup: CDR1 SGHDT, CDR2 YYEEEE. The V gene lost 1 base and the J gene lost 1 base, with 8 bases spanning the gap. This CDR3 has 14 amino acids. The CDR3 region is CASSLLTGNTEAFF. The CDR3 bases are TGTGCCAGCAGCTTGCTGACAGGGAACACTGAAGCTTTCTTT.

This chain joins TRBV24-1 and TRBJ1-2; 10 bases are a match to TRBD1. The germline gives CDR1 KGHDR, CDR2 SFDVKD. The CDR3 is made up of 14 amino acids. With 5 bases clipped from V and 7 bases from J, the junction kept 6 bases outside the gene matches. The CDR3 is CATSARQGASGYTF. The CDR3 DNA reads TGTGCCACCAGTGCCAGACAGGGGGCTAGTGGCTACACCTTC.

CDR3: CASSLDGTGVMGGEKLFF. The CDR3 coding sequence is TGTGCCAGCAGCTTAGATGGGACAGGGGTGATGGGTGGAGAAAAACTGTTTTTT. The V gene is TRBV7-8, the J gene TRBJ1-4; 10 bases match TRBD1. The CDR3 runs to 18 residues. The germline gives CDR1 SGHVS, CDR2 FQNEAQ. V lost 1 base to trimming and J lost 8 bases; unmatched junction nucleotides: 13.

The rearrangement joins TRBV5-1 to TRBJ2-1; 7 nucleotides align to TRBD1. J lost 6 bases, V lost 0 bases, and 6 bases had no gene match. The CDR3 totals 15 residues. The V gene's germline CDR1 is SGHRS and CDR2 YFSETQ. CDR3 residues: CASSLGQGVPNEQFF. Written as DNA, the CDR3 is TGCGCCAGCAGCTTGGGGCAGGGGGTTCCCAATGAGCAGTTCTTC.